Each of the 20 T cell receptor beta chains below was sequenced from the same sample in a study of blood T cell repertoires in COVID-19. Assay used: immunoSEQ multiplex PCR; TCRdb lists only in-frame clones, some missing. The sample carries over 150,000 clones, 70% to 85% recorded once. The specimen was peripheral blood. The receptors here all came from a human donor with acute or convalescent COVID-19. The donor label of this sample is uncertain.

The chain is built from TRBV6-6 and TRBJ1-4; possible D gene TRBD1, 5 bases. V was pared by 6 bases and J by 8 bases, with 19 bases between. The germline CDR1 and CDR2 sequences are MNHNY and SVGAGI (reference sequence). This CDR3 contains 15 residues. The CDR3 here is CASSPPTAGYEKLFF. In nucleotides, the CDR3 is TGTGCCAGCAGCCCCCCCACGGCAGGGTACGAAAAACTGTTTTTT.

The chain combines TRBV9 with TRBJ2-5; the D gene is possibly TRBD2 (5 bases). The V gene's germline CDR1 is SGDLS and CDR2 YYNGEE. Trimming left V 3 bases short and J 5 bases short, with 11 bases between. CDR3 length equals 13 residues. The CDR3 sequence is CASSEGGRETQYF. CDR3 coding DNA: TGTGCCAGCAGCGAGGGCGGGCGGGAGACCCAGTACTTC.

The CDR3 spells CASSARDNLNTGELFF. The CDR3 nucleotides are TGTGCCAGCAGCGCCCGGGACAACTTGAACACCGGGGAGCTGTTTTTT. This rearrangement joins TRBV9 to TRBJ2-2; D is perhaps TRBD1 (6 bases). Germline V gene lookup returns CDR1 SGDLS and CDR2 YYNGEE. The CDR3 is 16 amino acids. The V gene lost 3 bases and the J gene lost 1 base, with 13 bases spanning the gap.

The V gene is TRBV7-2, the J gene TRBJ1-2; 8 nucleotides line up with TRBD1. Germline CDR1 is SGHTA and CDR2 is FQGNSA. This CDR3 is 13 amino acids long. Germline trimming cut 6 bases from V and 4 bases from J; bases unmatched to any gene: 4. CDR3 sequence: CASRPTGGYGYTF. CDR3 DNA: TGTGCCAGCAGACCCACAGGGGGCTATGGCTACACCTTC.

The chain employs TRBV7-8 and TRBJ2-1; D is uncertain. V was cut by 2 bases and J by 7 bases, with 6 bases left in between. From germline, CDR1 is SGHVS and CDR2 FQNEAQ. The CDR3 covers 12 residues. The CDR3 DNA reads as TGTGCCAGCAGCTTATCTCGTAATGAGCAGTTCTTC. This gives the protein CASSLSRNEQFF.

This rearrangement joins TRBV19 to TRBJ2-6, with D uncertain. The CDR3 runs 16 residues. CDR1 is LNHDA, CDR2 SQIVND, per germline (reference sequence). Deletions cut 5 bases from V and 4 bases from J, with 15 bases between. CDR3 amino acids: CASSLGATSGANVLTF. CDR3 nucleotides: TGTGCCAGTAGTTTGGGCGCTACGTCGGGGGCCAACGTCCTGACTTTC. The full variable domain, with the rest looked up from reference TRBV19 and TRBJ2-6, is DGGITQSPKYLFRKEGQNVTLSCEQNLNHDAMYWYRQDPGQGLRLIYYSQIVNDFQKGDIAEGYSVSREKKESFPLTVTSAQKNPTAFYLCASSLGATSGANVLTFGAGSRLTVL.

The chain links TRBV24-1 to TRBJ2-1, with TRBD2 identical over 8 bases. The CDR3 is made up of 16 amino acids. Germline CDR1 is KGHDR and CDR2 is SFDVKD. Trimming at V came to 7 bases and at J to 4 bases, leaving 11 bases not matched to a gene. The CDR3 DNA follows: TGTGCCACCAGGGGGACCGGGACTAGGACGTACAATGAGCAGTTCTTC. It yields the protein CATRGTGTRTYNEQFF.

This clone was counted once. V is TRBV19 and J is TRBJ1-1, with TRBD1 as a possible D gene (5 bases). CDR3 length: 15 residues. Trimming cost V 5 bases and J 0 bases, with 13 bases left between them. Germline assignment: CDR1 LNHDA and CDR2 SQIVND (reference sequence). Written as DNA, the CDR3 is TGTGCCAGTAGTCTTCGACAGTTCCTGAACACTGAAGCTTTCTTT. This gives the protein CASSLRQFLNTEAFF.

The rearrangement links TRBV28 to TRBJ1-5; TRBD1 aligns across 9 bases. The CDR3 is 15 amino acids. After removal of 6 bases from V and 7 bases from J, the junction contained 10 bases not matched to a gene. Per germline, CDR1 MDHEN and CDR2 SYDVKM. DNA of the CDR3: TGTGCCAGCAGGATCCTGGGACAGGGAGGCCAGCCCCAGCATTTT. This gives the protein CASRILGQGGQPQHF.

This clone was counted a single time. The gene calls are TRBV19 and TRBJ1-5; 8 bases are shared with TRBD1. CDR3 length: 16 amino acids. Per germline, CDR1 LNHDA and CDR2 SQIVND (reference sequence). Germline trimming cut 2 bases from V and 5 bases from J; bases unmatched to any gene: 8. This CDR3 reads CASSISATGADQPQHF. CDR3 bases: TGTGCCAGTAGTATAAGTGCGACAGGGGCCGATCAGCCCCAGCATTTT. Drawing the rest from reference TRBV19 and TRBJ1-5, the complete variable domain is DGGITQSPKYLFRKEGQNVTLSCEQNLNHDAMYWYRQDPGQGLRLIYYSQIVNDFQKGDIAEGYSVSREKKESFPLTVTSAQKNPTAFYLCASSISATGADQPQHFGDGTRLSIL.

This chain connects TRBV27 to TRBJ2-5; 7 bases align to TRBD1. J lost 0 bases, V lost 4 bases, and 5 bases had no gene match. Germline-derived CDR1 and CDR2 are MNHEY and SMNVEV (reference sequence). The CDR3 loop spans 15 amino acids. The DNA of the CDR3 is TGTGCCAGCAGTTCCGAGACAGGGTACCAAGAGACCCAGTACTTC. Amino acid sequence: CASSSETGYQETQYF.

V gene TRBV7-9 combines with J gene TRBJ2-7; TRBD2 agrees at 12 bases. V was clipped by 4 bases and J by 6 bases; unmatched bases: 7. From germline, CDR1 is SEHNR and CDR2 FQNEAQ (reference sequence). The CDR3 sequence is 15 residues long. CDR3 in amino acids: CASSSLAGGTGEQYF. The CDR3, as DNA: TGTGCCAGCAGCTCACTAGCGGGAGGAACTGGCGAGCAGTACTTC.

The chain uses TRBV9 and TRBJ2-5, with a tentative D call TRBD2 (9 bases). This CDR3 is 17 amino acids long. Germline lookup yields CDR1 SGDLS and CDR2 YYNGEE. V was pared by 4 bases and J by 5 bases, with 24 bases between. The CDR3 protein is CASSPRQGTSNRETQYF. The CDR3 DNA sequence: TGTGCCAGCAGCCCCCGACAGGGGACTAGCAATCGGGAGACCCAGTACTTC.

This chain uses TRBV7-3 with TRBJ2-3; the D gene is possibly TRBD2 (6 bases). The V end was cut by 5 bases, the J end by 3 bases, with 12 bases between. Germline CDR1 is SGHTA and CDR2 is FQGTGA. This CDR3 spans 14 amino acids. This CDR3 reads CASSPTGATDTQYF. CDR3 bases: TGTGCCAGCAGCCCTACGGGAGCAACAGATACGCAGTATTTT.

The chain employs TRBV9 and TRBJ2-1; TRBD2 might be the D (6 bases). The CDR3 length is 15 residues. Germline assignment: CDR1 SGDLS and CDR2 YYNGEE. The germline V and J ends were trimmed by 4 bases and 7 bases, with 18 bases remaining between them. The CDR3 DNA sequence: TGTGCCAGCAGCCACCGGGACTCCTGGCCGAATGAGCAGTTCTTC. Amino acids: CASSHRDSWPNEQFF.

This chain connects TRBV2 to TRBJ1-1; 9 bases match TRBD1. This CDR3 spans 15 amino acids. Germline V gene sequence: CDR1 SNHLY, CDR2 FYNNEI. V was pared by 7 bases and J by 1 base, with 7 bases of the junction left unmatched. This chain's CDR3 is CASIRDRAKNTEAFF. The DNA of the CDR3 is TGTGCCAGCATCCGGGACAGGGCGAAGAACACTGAAGCTTTCTTT.

Here the CDR3 reads CASSLDRVGAREQFF. CDR3 bases: TGTGCCAGCAGCTTAGATCGGGTTGGAGCCCGCGAGCAGTTCTTC. J is TRBJ2-1 and V is TRBV7-3; D not resolved. The CDR3 runs 15 residues. CDR1 and CDR2 (germline): SGHTA, FQGTGA. Trimming took off 2 bases at V and 10 bases at J, with 18 bases between the two ends.

V gene TRBV7-3 combines with J gene TRBJ2-1; D is unclear. The CDR3 contains 15 residues. Deletions cut 1 base from V and 4 bases from J, with 11 bases between. The V gene's germline CDR1 is SGHTA and CDR2 FQGTGA. CDR3 DNA sequence: TGTGCCAGCAGCTTAATCCAGGCGTTATACAATGAGCAGTTCTTC. This sequence encodes CASSLIQALYNEQFF.

The V and J genes are TRBV11-2 and TRBJ2-1; possible D gene TRBD1, 6 bases. Germline V gene sequence: CDR1 SGHAT, CDR2 FQNNGV. This CDR3 region has 17 residues. V was pared by 7 bases and J by 1 base, with 20 bases between. The CDR3 loop reads CASNPLGGALSYNEQFF. CDR3 DNA: TGTGCCAGCAATCCTCTAGGGGGAGCCCTTTCCTACAATGAGCAGTTCTTC. The complete variable domain, with remaining parts taken from reference TRBV11-2 and TRBJ2-1, reads EAGVAQSPRYKIIEKRQSVAFWCNPISGHATLYWYQQILGQGPKLLIQFQNNGVVDDSQLPKDRFSAERLKGVDSTLKIQPAKLEDSAVYLCASNPLGGALSYNEQFFGPGTRLTVL.

The V and J genes are TRBV28 and TRBJ1-2; 8 bases align to TRBD1. The germline gives CDR1 MDHEN, CDR2 SYDVKM. CDR3 length equals 15 residues. V lost 6 bases, J lost 4 bases, and 10 bases stayed unmatched. CDR3 bases: TGTGCCAGCAGCCTGGGACAGGCAGTCACCTATGGCTACACCTTC. Translated, it gives CASSLGQAVTYGYTF.